This entry lists 7 T cell receptor beta chains sequenced from one sample in a study of blood T cell repertoires in COVID-19. Sequencing used immunoSEQ multiplex PCR; TCRdb keeps in-frame clones, though not all of them. The table lists some 150,000 clones, roughly 76% of them singletons. Sequenced: peripheral blood. The receptors shown here come from a human donor with acute or convalescent COVID-19. The donor label of this sample is uncertain.

The chain uses TRBV6-5 and TRBJ1-2; D possibly corresponds to TRBD1 (6 bases). With 2 bases removed from V and 6 bases from J, the gap between germline ends came to 10 bases. The CDR3 loop spans 13 amino acids. Germline V gives CDR1 MNHEY, CDR2 SVGAGI. The chain's CDR3 is CASSYLRQDGYTF. Here the CDR3 DNA reads TGTGCCAGCAGTTACCTAAGACAGGATGGCTACACCTTC.

This clone has just one count. The CDR3 bases are TGTGCCAGCAGCCGACGACAAAGCACAGATACGCAGTATTTT. This sequence encodes CASSRRQSTDTQYF. The V gene is TRBV3-1 (or the pseudogene TRBV3-2), the J gene TRBJ2-3, with no clear D. This CDR3 contains 14 residues. Trimming removed 4 bases from V and 0 bases from J, with 8 bases in between. Germline V CDR1 and CDR2: LGHDT, YNNKEL (reference sequence).

The V gene is TRBV6-5, the J gene TRBJ2-7; tentative D call: TRBD2 (6 bases). The CDR3 loop spans 16 amino acids. V was shortened by 4 bases and J by 0 bases, with 16 bases between the two germline ends. Per germline, CDR1 MNHEY and CDR2 SVGAGI. The CDR3 DNA is TGTGCCAGCAGTTCGCACACGGGACTTTTCTCCTACGAGCAGTACTTC. Its protein is CASSSHTGLFSYEQYF.

The sample holds a few counts of this clone. This chain connects TRBV11-3 to TRBJ2-1, with TRBD2 matching 7 bases. The CDR3 sequence is 15 residues long. Germline V CDR1 and CDR2: SGHNT, YENEEA. J lost 10 bases, V lost 4 bases, and 13 bases had no gene match. CDR3 region: CASSSRDGGLGEQFF. Here the CDR3 DNA reads TGTGCCAGCAGCTCCCGGGACGGCGGACTAGGGGAGCAGTTCTTC. The full variable domain, with the rest looked up from reference TRBV11-3 and TRBJ2-1, is EAGVVQSPRYKIIEKKQPVAFWCNPISGHNTLYWYLQNLGQGPELLIRYENEEAVDDSQLPKDRFSAERLKGVDSTLKIQPAELGDSAVYLCASSSRDGGLGEQFFGPGTRLTVL.

V usage is TRBV5-4 and J usage is TRBJ2-5; 7 nucleotides line up with TRBD1. Losses at the gene ends were 3 bases for V and 3 bases for J; bases not matched to a gene: 2. The CDR3 totals 13 residues. CDR1 SGHNT and CDR2 YYREEE come from the germline V gene (reference sequence). The CDR3: CASSYGTEETQYF. CDR3 DNA: TGTGCCAGCAGCTATGGGACAGAAGAGACCCAGTACTTC.

To note about this clone: The germline gene is not matched at one end of the junction; a read error may be the cause. The chain links TRBV24-1 to TRBJ1-5; D unresolved. The CDR3 has 14 residues. Germline V lookup: CDR1 KGHDR, CDR2 SFDVKD. CDR3 region: CVTSEQISNQPQHF. The CDR3 nucleotides read TGTGTCACCAGTGAACAGATTAGCAATCAGCCCCAGCATTTT.

The CDR3 nucleotides are TGTGCCAGCAGCAAGACTAGCGGGGGTGGAAGCTCCTACGAGCAGTACTTC. As protein: CASSKTSGGGSSYEQYF. The chain couples TRBV9 to TRBJ2-7; TRBD2 agrees at 12 bases. CDR3 size: 17 residues. CDR1 and CDR2 (germline): SGDLS, YYNGEE. Trimming took 4 bases from V and 0 from J; bases not matched to a gene: 8.